These T cell receptor beta chains were read from a single sample in a study of beta chain features in type 1 diabetes. Data came from immunoSEQ multiplex PCR; TCRdb stores just in-frame clones and leaves some out. The sample shows hundreds of thousands of clones, around an eighth of them seen only once. Sequencing input: naive CD4+ T cells from blood. The source of these receptors is a man between 18 and 29 years old with type 1 diabetes. CDR3s include the opening cysteine and the closing phenylalanine or tryptophan. D genes are given only for firm matches. Clone size appears in some rows only: once, few, many, or a class for an expanded clone.

len: 18
j_gene: TRBJ1-3
d_gene: -
abundance: few
v_gene: TRBV9
CDR3aa: CASSVQPGQPYTGNTIYF
CDR3nt: TGTGCCAGCAGCGTACAACCTGGACAGCCCTATACTGGAAACACCATATATTTT

len: 11
j_gene: TRBJ1-1
d_gene: -
abundance: -
v_gene: TRBV4-2
CDR3aa: CASSLNTEAFF
CDR3nt: TGTGCCAGCAGCTTAAACACTGAAGCTTTCTTT

len: 13
j_gene: TRBJ1-6
d_gene: -
abundance: -
v_gene: TRBV7-9
CDR3aa: CASSPGDNSPLHF
CDR3nt: TGTGCCAGCAGCCCGGGGGATAATTCACCCCTCCACTTT

len: 16
j_gene: TRBJ2-5
d_gene: TRBD2
abundance: few
v_gene: TRBV11-2
CDR3aa: CASSLAVLAGEETQYF
CDR3nt: TGTGCCAGCAGCTTAGCGGTACTAGCGGGGGAAGAGACCCAGTACTTC

len: 14
j_gene: TRBJ1-1
d_gene: -
abundance: few
v_gene: TRBV5-4
CDR3aa: CASSLGGTAEKAFF
CDR3nt: TGTGCCAGCAGCTTGGGCGGGACGGCAGAAAAAGCTTTCTTT

len: 15
j_gene: TRBJ1-5
d_gene: TRBD1
abundance: -
v_gene: TRBV27
CDR3aa: CASRKQGYSNQPQHF
CDR3nt: TGTGCCAGCAGGAAACAGGGGTATAGCAATCAGCCCCAGCATTTT

len: 17
j_gene: TRBJ2-3
d_gene: -
abundance: few
v_gene: TRBV11-3
CDR3aa: CASSLASWDISTDTQYF
CDR3nt: TGTGCCAGCAGCTTAGCCTCGTGGGACATTTCCACAGATACGCAGTATTTT

len: 14
j_gene: TRBJ1-1
d_gene: TRBD1
abundance: few
v_gene: TRBV25-1
CDR3aa: CASRNRGANTEAFF
CDR3nt: TGTGCCAGCAGGAACAGGGGAGCGAACACTGAAGCTTTCTTT

len: 14
j_gene: TRBJ1-5
d_gene: -
abundance: -
v_gene: TRBV19
CDR3aa: CASKETWGNQPQHF
CDR3nt: TGTGCCAGTAAGGAGACCTGGGGCAATCAGCCCCAGCATTTT

len: 14
j_gene: TRBJ1-1
d_gene: -
abundance: few
v_gene: TRBV7-8
CDR3aa: CASSAGHFGTEAFF
CDR3nt: TGTGCCAGCAGCGCGGGACACTTCGGCACTGAAGCTTTCTTT

len: 11
j_gene: TRBJ2-7
d_gene: TRBD2
abundance: few
v_gene: TRBV7-9
CDR3aa: CASSGGGEQYF
CDR3nt: TGTGCCAGCAGCGGCGGGGGCGAGCAGTACTTC

len: 16
j_gene: TRBJ1-6
d_gene: -
abundance: -
v_gene: TRBV7-8
CDR3aa: CASSFPGWVDNSPLHF
CDR3nt: TGTGCCAGCAGCTTCCCTGGTTGGGTAGATAATTCACCCCTCCACTTT

len: 15
j_gene: TRBJ2-7
d_gene: TRBD1
abundance: -
v_gene: TRBV7-9
CDR3aa: CASSSNRDRAYEQYF
CDR3nt: TGTGCCAGCAGCTCAAACCGGGACAGGGCCTACGAGCAGTACTTC

len: 12
j_gene: TRBJ2-7
d_gene: -
abundance: -
v_gene: TRBV27
CDR3aa: CASSTGNYEQYF
CDR3nt: TGTGCCAGCAGCACAGGGAACTACGAGCAGTACTTC

len: 14
j_gene: TRBJ1-2
d_gene: -
abundance: -
v_gene: TRBV19
CDR3aa: CASLEPQGIYGYTF
CDR3nt: TGTGCCAGCCTAGAGCCTCAGGGTATCTATGGCTACACCTTC

len: 14
j_gene: TRBJ2-3
d_gene: -
abundance: few
v_gene: TRBV7-2
CDR3aa: CASSSLSGTDTQYF
CDR3nt: TGTGCCAGCAGCTCCCTCTCCGGGACAGATACGCAGTATTTT

len: 12
j_gene: TRBJ2-7
d_gene: -
abundance: -
v_gene: TRBV2
CDR3aa: CASSEKPQGKYF
CDR3nt: TGTGCCAGCAGTGAAAAACCCCAGGGGAAGTACTTC

len: 17
j_gene: TRBJ2-7
d_gene: -
abundance: -
v_gene: TRBV5-1
CDR3aa: CASSLSRTALDSYEQYF
CDR3nt: TGCGCCAGCAGCTTGAGTCGGACAGCCTTAGACTCCTACGAGCAGTACTTC

len: 11
j_gene: TRBJ2-1
d_gene: -
abundance: few
v_gene: TRBV30
CDR3aa: CAFSDVPEQFF
CDR3nt: TGTGCCTTCTCAGATGTTCCTGAGCAGTTCTTC

len: 10
j_gene: TRBJ2-5
d_gene: -
abundance: -
v_gene: TRBV2
CDR3aa: CASRGETQYF
CDR3nt: TGTGCCAGCCGCGGGGAGACCCAGTACTTC

len: 13
j_gene: TRBJ2-2
d_gene: TRBD2
abundance: -
v_gene: TRBV5-6
CDR3aa: CASRMRGTGELFF
CDR3nt: TGTGCCAGCAGGATGCGGGGGACCGGGGAGCTGTTTTTT

len: 13
j_gene: TRBJ2-5
d_gene: -
abundance: -
v_gene: TRBV6-5
CDR3aa: CASSSLGGETQYF
CDR3nt: TGTGCCAGCAGTTCCCTAGGAGGCGAGACCCAGTACTTC

len: 12
j_gene: TRBJ1-2
d_gene: -
abundance: few
v_gene: TRBV29-1
CDR3aa: CSVEDQGGGYTF
CDR3nt: TGCAGCGTTGAAGATCAAGGAGGGGGCTACACCTTC

len: 15
j_gene: TRBJ1-1
d_gene: -
abundance: -
v_gene: TRBV21-1
CDR3aa: CASSRGYQGGTEAFF
CDR3nt: TGTGCCAGCAGCAGGGGATACCAGGGAGGGACTGAAGCTTTCTTT

len: 16
j_gene: TRBJ2-2
d_gene: -
abundance: few
v_gene: TRBV10-3
CDR3aa: CAISESLGIATGELFF
CDR3nt: TGTGCCATCAGTGAGTCCTTAGGGATCGCCACCGGGGAGCTGTTTTTT

len: 15
j_gene: TRBJ2-5
d_gene: -
abundance: -
v_gene: TRBV7-2
CDR3aa: CASSLGQYLRETQYF
CDR3nt: TGTGCCAGCAGCTTAGGACAGTACCTTCGAGAGACCCAGTACTTC

len: 17
j_gene: TRBJ1-1
d_gene: -
abundance: -
v_gene: TRBV23-1
CDR3aa: CASSPTNLDLPAREAFF
CDR3nt: TGCGCCAGCAGTCCGACTAACCTCGACCTCCCGGCGAGGGAAGCTTTCTTT

len: 13
j_gene: TRBJ1-5
d_gene: -
abundance: few
v_gene: TRBV7-9
CDR3aa: CASSPGASQPQHF
CDR3nt: TGTGCCAGCAGCCCAGGAGCGAGTCAGCCCCAGCATTTT

len: 13
j_gene: TRBJ2-6
d_gene: -
abundance: few
v_gene: TRBV19
CDR3aa: CACGVSGANVLTF
CDR3nt: TGTGCCTGTGGGGTCTCTGGGGCCAACGTCCTGACTTTC

len: 13
j_gene: TRBJ1-1
d_gene: -
abundance: few
v_gene: TRBV30
CDR3aa: CAWSVGGVTEAFF
CDR3nt: TGTGCCTGGAGTGTTGGGGGCGTAACTGAAGCTTTCTTT

len: 14
j_gene: TRBJ2-5
d_gene: TRBD1
abundance: -
v_gene: TRBV5-6
CDR3aa: CASSPGTGREAQYF
CDR3nt: TGTGCCAGCAGCCCCGGGACAGGCAGAGAGGCCCAGTACTTC

len: 13
j_gene: TRBJ1-2
d_gene: TRBD1
abundance: -
v_gene: TRBV10-3
CDR3aa: CAISSDRVNGYTF
CDR3nt: TGTGCCATCAGTTCCGACAGGGTTAATGGCTACACCTTC

len: 16
j_gene: TRBJ2-7
d_gene: TRBD1
abundance: -
v_gene: TRBV6-1
CDR3aa: CASSAQPGQGQGEQYF
CDR3nt: TGTGCCAGCAGTGCTCAACCGGGACAGGGGCAGGGCGAGCAGTACTTC

len: 15
j_gene: TRBJ2-3
d_gene: TRBD1
abundance: few
v_gene: TRBV15
CDR3aa: CATSNLDRRTDTQYF
CDR3nt: TGTGCCACCAGCAATTTGGACAGGCGCACAGATACGCAGTATTTT

len: 13
j_gene: TRBJ1-1
d_gene: -
abundance: -
v_gene: TRBV6-5
CDR3aa: CANSGQENTEAFF
CDR3nt: TGTGCCAACTCGGGACAAGAGAACACTGAAGCTTTCTTT

len: 13
j_gene: TRBJ2-2
d_gene: -
abundance: -
v_gene: TRBV19
CDR3aa: CASSNFYTGELFF
CDR3nt: TGTGCCAGTAGCAATTTTTACACCGGGGAGCTGTTTTTT

len: 14
j_gene: TRBJ2-3
d_gene: -
abundance: few
v_gene: TRBV7-8
CDR3aa: CASSFDWGTDTQYF
CDR3nt: TGTGCCAGCAGCTTTGATTGGGGCACAGATACGCAGTATTTT

len: 14
j_gene: TRBJ2-2
d_gene: TRBD1
abundance: -
v_gene: TRBV5-1
CDR3aa: CASRVGQGAGELFF
CDR3nt: TGCGCCAGCAGAGTGGGACAGGGGGCCGGGGAGCTGTTTTTT

len: 14
j_gene: TRBJ1-2
d_gene: -
abundance: few
v_gene: TRBV7-9
CDR3aa: CASSLLGTEYGYTF
CDR3nt: TGTGCCAGCAGCTTATTAGGGACGGAATATGGCTACACCTTC

len: 15
j_gene: TRBJ1-5
d_gene: -
abundance: -
v_gene: TRBV30
CDR3aa: CAWSVRGYSNQPQHF
CDR3nt: TGTGCCTGGAGTGTACGGGGATATAGCAATCAGCCCCAGCATTTT

len: 14
j_gene: TRBJ1-2
d_gene: -
abundance: -
v_gene: TRBV11-2
CDR3aa: CASSLYGANYGYTF
CDR3nt: TGTGCCAGCAGCTTATACGGGGCCAACTATGGCTACACCTTC

len: 15
j_gene: TRBJ2-7
d_gene: -
abundance: few
v_gene: TRBV6-5
CDR3aa: CASSYSGMKIYEQYF
CDR3nt: TGTGCCAGCAGTTACTCAGGAATGAAGATCTACGAGCAGTACTTC

len: 15
j_gene: TRBJ1-1
d_gene: -
abundance: -
v_gene: TRBV7-2
CDR3aa: CASSLTPAAGTEAFF
CDR3nt: TGTGCCAGCAGCTTAACCCCGGCCGCGGGGACTGAAGCTTTCTTT

len: 14
j_gene: TRBJ1-2
d_gene: -
abundance: few
v_gene: TRBV30
CDR3aa: CAWSVRLTGDGYTF
CDR3nt: TGTGCCTGGAGTGTTCGGCTTACGGGAGATGGCTACACCTTC

len: 15
j_gene: TRBJ2-7
d_gene: -
abundance: few
v_gene: TRBV11-2
CDR3aa: CASSPPARQDYEQYF
CDR3nt: TGTGCCAGCAGCCCCCCTGCGCGACAAGACTACGAGCAGTACTTC

len: 15
j_gene: TRBJ2-7
d_gene: TRBD2
abundance: few
v_gene: TRBV11-1
CDR3aa: CASSRWTSGGYEQYF
CDR3nt: TGTGCCAGCAGCCGCTGGACTAGCGGGGGCTACGAGCAGTACTTC

len: 17
j_gene: TRBJ1-5
d_gene: -
abundance: -
v_gene: TRBV15
CDR3aa: CATSRERTGLKWQPQHF
CDR3nt: TGTGCCACCAGCAGAGAGAGGACTGGACTTAAGTGGCAGCCCCAGCATTTT

len: 14
j_gene: TRBJ2-7
d_gene: -
abundance: -
v_gene: TRBV15
CDR3aa: CATSTGGPRIGQYF
CDR3nt: TGTGCCACCAGCACCGGAGGTCCCCGTATCGGGCAGTACTTC

len: 14
j_gene: TRBJ2-1
d_gene: -
abundance: -
v_gene: TRBV30
CDR3aa: CAWSIISLEDEQFF
CDR3nt: TGTGCCTGGAGTATAATTTCGCTTGAAGATGAGCAGTTCTTC

len: 14
j_gene: TRBJ2-3
d_gene: -
abundance: -
v_gene: TRBV11-3
CDR3aa: CASSLGGFTDTQYF
CDR3nt: TGTGCCAGCAGCTTAGGGGGATTCACAGATACGCAGTATTTT

len: 14
j_gene: TRBJ2-5
d_gene: TRBD1
abundance: few
v_gene: TRBV7-9
CDR3aa: CASSSRTGQETQYF
CDR3nt: TGTGCCAGCAGCTCCCGGACAGGGCAAGAGACCCAGTACTTC

len: 17
j_gene: TRBJ2-3
d_gene: -
abundance: few
v_gene: TRBV2
CDR3aa: CASSVRGGQHYTDTQYF
CDR3nt: TGTGCCAGCTCCGTGCGGGGCGGGCAACATTACACAGATACGCAGTATTTT

len: 14
j_gene: TRBJ2-3
d_gene: -
abundance: few
v_gene: TRBV5-1
CDR3aa: CASSLRLEGDTQYF
CDR3nt: TGCGCCAGCAGCCTCCGACTGGAAGGTGATACGCAGTATTTT

len: 14
j_gene: TRBJ1-4
d_gene: TRBD1
abundance: -
v_gene: TRBV7-2
CDR3aa: CASSLGQGSEKLFF
CDR3nt: TGTGCCAGCAGCTTAGGACAGGGGAGCGAAAAACTGTTTTTT

len: 13
j_gene: TRBJ2-7
d_gene: -
abundance: few
v_gene: TRBV30
CDR3aa: CAASILSSYEQYF
CDR3nt: TGTGCCGCTTCGATCTTGAGCTCCTACGAGCAGTACTTC

len: 14
j_gene: TRBJ1-6
d_gene: -
abundance: -
v_gene: TRBV9
CDR3aa: CASSPQGIASPLHF
CDR3nt: TGTGCCAGCAGCCCCCAGGGCATCGCCTCACCCCTCCACTTT

len: 14
j_gene: TRBJ2-4
d_gene: TRBD1
abundance: few
v_gene: TRBV29-1
CDR3aa: CSVDPGQGKNIQYF
CDR3nt: TGCAGCGTTGATCCGGGACAGGGTAAAAACATTCAGTACTTC

len: 14
j_gene: TRBJ2-3
d_gene: -
abundance: -
v_gene: TRBV10-2
CDR3aa: CASSGRRDSDTQYF
CDR3nt: TGCGCCAGCTCGGGCCGACGGGACTCAGATACGCAGTATTTT